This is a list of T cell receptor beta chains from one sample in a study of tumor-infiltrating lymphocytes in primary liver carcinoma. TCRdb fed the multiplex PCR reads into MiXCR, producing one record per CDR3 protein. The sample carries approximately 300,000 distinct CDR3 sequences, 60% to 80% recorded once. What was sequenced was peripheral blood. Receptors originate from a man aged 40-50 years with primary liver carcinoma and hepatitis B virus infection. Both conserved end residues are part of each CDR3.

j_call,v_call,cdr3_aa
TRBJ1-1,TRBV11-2,CASSLVRAGWGSTEAFF
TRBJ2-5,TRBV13,CASSQTSGSETQYF
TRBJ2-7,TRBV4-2,CASSVGTYYEQYF
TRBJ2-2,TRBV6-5,CASTKRDSYTGELFF
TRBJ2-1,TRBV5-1,CASSLVTSSSGRIEFF
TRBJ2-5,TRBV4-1,CVSSLGQGGGETQYF
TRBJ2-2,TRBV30,CAWSVADTGELFF
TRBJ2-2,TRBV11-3,CASSLVGTMNSGELFF
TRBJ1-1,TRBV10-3,CAISEGVWDRSMNTEALF
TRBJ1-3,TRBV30,CAWSSNGGNTIYF